The entry below describes one T cell receptor beta chain. Its cognate antigen is unknown. The data originate from a study of early T cells in non-severe SARS-CoV-2 infection. Study-wide context: Sequencing used unsorted whole-blood bulk RNA, so chains lack pairing.

Individual cDNA molecules received unique molecular identifiers during library preparation. TCRdb reprocessed the 5' RACE reads with MiXCR, giving one entry per CDR3 protein. The sample consists of tens of thousands of distinct CDR3 sequences, roughly 14% of them appearing once. General study results and limits: Missing private and CD4 specificities, VDJdb matching favored anti-spike CD8 responses.

The receptor was derived from an adult who was a healthcare worker with PCR-confirmed SARS-CoV-2 infection or an uninfected control (not recorded which). Material: whole blood.

CDR3 sequence (DNA): TGTGCCAGCAGCTTTGGCGGGGGGGCCGGAGAGACCCAGTACTTC. It yields the protein CASSFGGGAGETQYF. V usage is TRBV7-2 and J usage is TRBJ2-5; 9 nucleotides line up with TRBD2. CDR3 length: 15 amino acids. V lost 3 bases and J lost 4; bases outside the gene matches: 6. Germline V gene sequence: CDR1 SGHTA, CDR2 FQGNSA.